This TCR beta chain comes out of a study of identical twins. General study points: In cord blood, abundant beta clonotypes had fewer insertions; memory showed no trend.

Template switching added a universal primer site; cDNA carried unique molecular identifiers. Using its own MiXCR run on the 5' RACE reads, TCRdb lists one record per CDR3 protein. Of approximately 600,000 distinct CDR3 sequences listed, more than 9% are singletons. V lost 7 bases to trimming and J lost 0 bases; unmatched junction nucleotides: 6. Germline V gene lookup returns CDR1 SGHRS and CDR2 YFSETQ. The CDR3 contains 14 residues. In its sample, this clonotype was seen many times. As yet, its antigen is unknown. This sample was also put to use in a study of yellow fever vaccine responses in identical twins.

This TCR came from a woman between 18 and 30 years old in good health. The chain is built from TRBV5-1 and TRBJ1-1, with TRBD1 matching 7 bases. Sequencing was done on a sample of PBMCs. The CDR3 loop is CASGQEPMNTEAFF. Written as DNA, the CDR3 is TGCGCCAGCGGACAGGAACCTATGAACACTGAAGCTTTCTTT.